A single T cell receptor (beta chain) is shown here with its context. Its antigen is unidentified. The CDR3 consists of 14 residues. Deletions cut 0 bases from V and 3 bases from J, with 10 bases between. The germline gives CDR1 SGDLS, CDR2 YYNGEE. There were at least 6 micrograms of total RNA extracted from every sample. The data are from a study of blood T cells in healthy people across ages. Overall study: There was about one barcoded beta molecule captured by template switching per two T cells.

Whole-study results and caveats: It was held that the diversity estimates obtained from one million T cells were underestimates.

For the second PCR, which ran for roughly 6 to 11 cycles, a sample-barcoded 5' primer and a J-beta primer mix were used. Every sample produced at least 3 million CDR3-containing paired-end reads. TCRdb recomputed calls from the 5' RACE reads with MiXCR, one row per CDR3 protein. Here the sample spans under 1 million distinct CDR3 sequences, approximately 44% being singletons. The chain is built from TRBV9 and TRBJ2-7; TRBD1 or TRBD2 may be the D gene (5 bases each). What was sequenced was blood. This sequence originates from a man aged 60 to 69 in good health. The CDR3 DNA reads TGTGCCAGCAGCGTAGGGGACGGACACTACGAGCAGTACTTC. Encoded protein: CASSVGDGHYEQYF.